This T cell receptor (beta chain) was recovered during a study of T cell responses to AZD1222 COVID-19 vaccine. V was clipped by 0 bases and J by 10 bases; unmatched bases: 8. Germline V CDR1 and CDR2: SGDLS, YYNGEE. The CDR3 spans 15 residues. Produced via immunoSEQ multiplex PCR; TCRdb's table is partial and in-frame only. In the table there are 100,000 or so clones, about 86% of which are singletons. The material was peripheral blood, obtained on day 0 of AZD1222 vaccination. The chain carries TRBV9 and TRBJ2-1, with TRBD2 identical over 9 bases. This TCR was recovered from an adult in good health. The CDR3 loop is CASSVGTSGLPEQFF. The CDR3 bases are TGTGCCAGCAGCGTAGGAACTAGCGGGCTACCAGAGCAGTTCTTC.